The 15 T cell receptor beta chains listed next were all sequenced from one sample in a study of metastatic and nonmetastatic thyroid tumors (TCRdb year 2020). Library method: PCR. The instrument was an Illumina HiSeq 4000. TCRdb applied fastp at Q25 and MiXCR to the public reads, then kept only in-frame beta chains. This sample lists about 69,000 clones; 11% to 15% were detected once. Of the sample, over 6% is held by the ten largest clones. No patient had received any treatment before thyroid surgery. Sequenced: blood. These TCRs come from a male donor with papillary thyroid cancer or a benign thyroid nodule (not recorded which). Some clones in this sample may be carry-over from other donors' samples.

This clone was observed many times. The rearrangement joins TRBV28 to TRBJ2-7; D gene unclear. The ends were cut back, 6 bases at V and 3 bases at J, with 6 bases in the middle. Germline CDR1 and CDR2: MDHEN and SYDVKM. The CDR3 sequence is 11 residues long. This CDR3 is CASSLNYEQYF. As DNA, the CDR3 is TGTGCCAGCAGCCTAAACTACGAGCAGTACTTC.

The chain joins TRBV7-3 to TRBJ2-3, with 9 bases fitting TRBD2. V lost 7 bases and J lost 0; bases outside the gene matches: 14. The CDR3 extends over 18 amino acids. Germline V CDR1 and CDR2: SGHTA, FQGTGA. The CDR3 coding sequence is TGTGCCAGCACCCTAACGGGACTAGCCAACTCTAGCACAGATACGCAGTATTTT. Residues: CASTLTGLANSSTDTQYF.

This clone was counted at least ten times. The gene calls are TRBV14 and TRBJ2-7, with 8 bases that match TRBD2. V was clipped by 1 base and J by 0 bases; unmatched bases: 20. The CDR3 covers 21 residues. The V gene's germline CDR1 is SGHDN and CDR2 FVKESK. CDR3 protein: CASSQGGRAGGPWGSSYEQYF. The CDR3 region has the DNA TGTGCCAGCAGCCAAGGAGGGAGGGCGGGAGGTCCCTGGGGAAGCTCCTACGAGCAGTACTTC.

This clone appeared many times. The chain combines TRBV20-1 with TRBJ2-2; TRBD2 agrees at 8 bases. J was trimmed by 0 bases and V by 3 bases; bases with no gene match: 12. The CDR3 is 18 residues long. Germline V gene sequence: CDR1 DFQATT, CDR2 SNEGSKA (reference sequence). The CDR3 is CSARGAGVGATNTGELFF. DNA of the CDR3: TGCAGTGCTAGGGGAGCGGGAGTTGGCGCTACGAACACCGGGGAGCTGTTTTTT.

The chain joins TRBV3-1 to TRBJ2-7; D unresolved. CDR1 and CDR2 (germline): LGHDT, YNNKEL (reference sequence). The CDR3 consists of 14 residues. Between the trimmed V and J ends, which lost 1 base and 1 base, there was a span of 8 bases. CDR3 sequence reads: CASSQGTVSYEQYF. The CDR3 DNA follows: TGTGCCAGCAGCCAAGGGACGGTATCCTACGAGCAGTACTTC.

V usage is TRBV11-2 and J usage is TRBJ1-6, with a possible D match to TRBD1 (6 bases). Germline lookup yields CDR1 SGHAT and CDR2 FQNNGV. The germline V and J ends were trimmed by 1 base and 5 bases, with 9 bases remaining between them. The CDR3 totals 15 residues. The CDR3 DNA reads TGTGCCAGCAGCTTAGTGGGGGCTCATAATTCACCCCTCCACTTT. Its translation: CASSLVGAHNSPLHF.

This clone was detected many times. The CDR3 DNA reads as TGTGCCAGCAGCCATATTAGGGACAGAGGTTCACCCCTCCACTTT. Residues: CASSHIRDRGSPLHF. This chain joins TRBV7-2 and TRBJ1-6, with 7 bases identical to TRBD1. Unmatched junction bases numbered 10, after V lost 5 bases and J lost 9 bases. In germline, CDR1 is SGHTA, CDR2 FQGNSA. There are 15 residues in the CDR3.

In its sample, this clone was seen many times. This chain's CDR3 is CASSYSGSLGTEAFF. The CDR3 DNA follows: TGTGCCAGCAGTTACTCAGGGAGTTTGGGCACTGAAGCTTTCTTT. The V and J genes are TRBV6-5 and TRBJ1-1, with no clear D. Germline CDR1 is MNHEY and CDR2 is SVGAGI. Trimming stripped 0 bases from V and 4 bases from J, with 12 bases between. CDR3 size: 15 residues.

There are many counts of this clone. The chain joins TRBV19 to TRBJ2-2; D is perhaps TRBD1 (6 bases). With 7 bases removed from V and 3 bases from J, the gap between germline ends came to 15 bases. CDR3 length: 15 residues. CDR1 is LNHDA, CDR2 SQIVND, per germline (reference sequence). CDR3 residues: CASTPGHAHTGELFF. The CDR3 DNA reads TGTGCCAGTACCCCGGGACACGCTCACACCGGGGAGCTGTTTTTT.

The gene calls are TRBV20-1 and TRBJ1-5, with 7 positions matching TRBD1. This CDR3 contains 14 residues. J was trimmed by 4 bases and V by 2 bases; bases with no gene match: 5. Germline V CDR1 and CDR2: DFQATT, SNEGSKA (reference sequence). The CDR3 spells CSARPGTANQPQHF. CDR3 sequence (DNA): TGCAGTGCTAGACCGGGGACAGCAAATCAGCCCCAGCATTTT.

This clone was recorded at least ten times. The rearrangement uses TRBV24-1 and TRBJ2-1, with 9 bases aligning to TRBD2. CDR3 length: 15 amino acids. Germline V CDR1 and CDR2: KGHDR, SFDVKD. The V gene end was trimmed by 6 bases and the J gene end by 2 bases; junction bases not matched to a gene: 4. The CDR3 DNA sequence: TGTGCCACCAGTAAGCGGGAGGCTACCTACAATGAGCAGTTCTTC. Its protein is CATSKREATYNEQFF.

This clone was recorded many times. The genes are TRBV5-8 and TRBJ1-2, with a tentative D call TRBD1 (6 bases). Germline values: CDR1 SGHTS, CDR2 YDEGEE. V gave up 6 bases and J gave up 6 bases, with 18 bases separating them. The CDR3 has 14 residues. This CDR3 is CASILLWRTDGYTF. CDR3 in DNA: TGTGCCAGCATCCTTCTCTGGAGGACAGATGGCTACACCTTC.

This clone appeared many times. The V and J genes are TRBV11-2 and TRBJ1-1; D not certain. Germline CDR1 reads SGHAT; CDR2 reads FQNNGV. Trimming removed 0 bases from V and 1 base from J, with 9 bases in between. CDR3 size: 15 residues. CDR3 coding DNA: TGTGCCAGCAGCTTAGATCAATGGGAGAACACTGAAGCTTTCTTT. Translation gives CASSLDQWENTEAFF.

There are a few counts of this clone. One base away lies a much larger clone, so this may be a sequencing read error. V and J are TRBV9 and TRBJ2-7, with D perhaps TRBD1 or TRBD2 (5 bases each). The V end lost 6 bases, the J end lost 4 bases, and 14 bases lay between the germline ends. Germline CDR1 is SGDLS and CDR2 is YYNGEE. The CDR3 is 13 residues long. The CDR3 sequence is CASIVSGQYEQYF. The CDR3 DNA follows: TGTGCCAGCATCGTCTCGGGGCAGTACGAGCAGTACTTC. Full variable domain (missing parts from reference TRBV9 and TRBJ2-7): DSGVTQTPKHLITATGQRVTLRCSPRSGDLSVYWYQQSLDQGLQFLIQYYNGEERAKGNILERFSAQQFPDLHSELNLSSLELGDSALYFCASIVSGQYEQYFGPGTRLTVT.

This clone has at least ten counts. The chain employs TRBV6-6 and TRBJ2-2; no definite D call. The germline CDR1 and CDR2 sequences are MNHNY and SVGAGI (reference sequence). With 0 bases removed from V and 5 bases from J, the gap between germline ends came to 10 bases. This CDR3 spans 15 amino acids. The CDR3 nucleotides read TGTGCCAGCAGTTACTCTTCGCGTTGGACCGGGGAGCTGTTTTTT. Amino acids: CASSYSSRWTGELFF.